This T cell receptor beta chain was sequenced for a study of blood T cell repertoires in COVID-19. Study in general: PBMCs, B-cell-depleted T cells, or T cells provided the cDNA or gDNA that made up the material.

CDR3 length equals 15 residues. Germline V gives CDR1 GTSNPN, CDR2 SVGIG (reference sequence). Trimming at V came to 2 bases and at J to 8 bases, leaving 10 bases not matched to a gene. Cohorts were determined from participant-reported clinical history. Original analysis: Amplification with reference gene primers provided the estimates of nucleated cell counts. Sequencing used immunoSEQ multiplex PCR; TCRdb keeps in-frame clones, though not all of them. D and trimming come from the DNA, and the V and J calls and clone size come from that table. Of approximately 300,000 clones in the sample, about 90% were seen once.

The sequenced material came from PBMCs or T cells enriched from blood (not recorded which). The genes are TRBV30 and TRBJ1-2; 11 bases fit TRBD1. The source of this sequence is a woman in her thirties who had recovered from COVID-19. CDR3 sequence reads: CAWSLTPGQGVGYTF. The CDR3 bases are TGTGCCTGGAGTCTGACACCGGGACAGGGGGTCGGCTACACCTTC. The full variable domain, its missing parts supplied by reference TRBV30 and TRBJ1-2, is SQTIHQWPATLVQPVGSPLSLECTVEGTSNPNLYWYRQAAGRGLQLLFYSVGIGQISSEVPQNLSASRPQDRQFILSSKKLLLSDSGFYLCAWSLTPGQGVGYTFGSGTRLTVV.